These 25 T cell receptor beta chains were all obtained from the same sample, sequenced in a study of T cells in Graves' hyperthyroidism and ophthalmopathy. TCR beta CDR3 regions were amplified from RNA. Carried out on the TCR CDR3, a first-round RT-PCR used the HTBI primer set. Using its own MiXCR run on the multiplex PCR reads, TCRdb lists one record per CDR3 protein. The sample lists approximately 610,000 distinct CDR3 sequences, 14% to 15% occurring once. The material sequenced was blood. Receptor source: a woman between 40 and 50 years old with Graves' ophthalmopathy.

Ten or more counts support this clonotype. The rearrangement uses TRBV19 and TRBJ2-7, with 7 bases lining up with TRBD1. With V trimmed by 5 bases and J by 6 bases, 10 bases remained unmatched. Germline V gene lookup returns CDR1 LNHDA and CDR2 SQIVND (reference sequence). This CDR3 contains 14 residues. The CDR3 sequence: CASSHRGGKIEQYF. The CDR3 bases are TGTGCCAGTAGTCACAGGGGCGGTAAGATCGAGCAGTACTTC.

In DNA form, the CDR3 reads TGTGCCACCAGCCCTGGGGCAGGGGAGGGCGAGCAGTACTTC. It is translated as CATSPGAGEGEQYF. The rearrangement uses TRBV15 and TRBJ2-7; weak D call: TRBD2 (7 bases). CDR1 is LNHNV and CDR2 is YYDKDF in the germline V gene (reference sequence). The CDR3 runs to 14 residues. V dropped 5 bases and J dropped 6 bases, with 17 bases sitting between them.

In this sample, this clonotype turned up once. V gene TRBV20-1 combines with J gene TRBJ2-7; TRBD1 or TRBD2 may be the D gene (5 bases each). The CDR3 contains 13 residues. The germline gives CDR1 DFQATT, CDR2 SNEGSKA (reference sequence). V lost 5 bases and J 1 base, leaving 12 bases between the germline ends. CDR3 in amino acids: CSADLGESYEQYF. In nucleotides, the CDR3 is TGCAGTGCTGACTTGGGGGAGTCCTACGAGCAGTACTTC.

The sample holds many counts of this clonotype. The rearrangement uses TRBV30 and TRBJ2-7; TRBD1 matches at 7 bases. CDR1 is GTSNPN and CDR2 is SVGIG in the germline V gene (reference sequence). V lost 1 base, J lost 4 bases, and 1 base stayed unmatched. This CDR3 contains 12 residues. DNA for the CDR3: TGTGCCTGGAGTGGACAGGGATACGAGCAGTACTTC. It yields the protein CAWSGQGYEQYF.

The table lists this clonotype with many counts. The V gene is TRBV29-1, the J gene TRBJ2-7, with 7 bases that match TRBD1. Germline V lookup: CDR1 SQVTM, CDR2 ANQGSEA. V lost 6 bases and J lost 5; bases outside the gene matches: 13. This CDR3 contains 14 residues. The CDR3 spells CSVASGPQGDEQYF. The DNA for the CDR3 is TGCAGCGTGGCCTCCGGACCTCAGGGGGACGAGCAGTACTTC.

At least ten counts were recorded for this clonotype. Possible read error: a much larger clone is one base away. The chain couples TRBV7-2 to TRBJ1-2; D ambiguous. The germline gives CDR1 SGHTA, CDR2 FQGNSA. The CDR3 runs to 14 residues. CDR3 sequence (DNA): TGTGCCGGCAGCCTCACCTGGGAGAACTATGGCTACACCTTC. Amino acid sequence: CAGSLTWENYGYTF.

A single count supports this clonotype. A read error is possible here, since a much larger clone lies one base away. The rearrangement uses TRBV19 and TRBJ2-4; D is perhaps TRBD1 (6 bases). The CDR3 is made up of 15 amino acids. The germline V and J ends were trimmed by 8 bases and 8 bases, with 22 bases remaining between them. Germline CDR1 LNHDA, CDR2 SQIVND (reference sequence). CDR3 sequence reads: CASRPAGTREDIQYF. The CDR3 bases are TGTGCCAGTCGCCCCGCCGGGACAAGGGAAGACATTCAGTACTTC.

Many counts were recorded for this clonotype. In DNA, the CDR3 is TGTGCCAGCAGTTATCAGGGCAGCGAGCAGTACTTC. Translation: CASSYQGSEQYF. The chain is built from TRBV6-2 or TRBV6-3 and TRBJ2-7; weak D call: TRBD1 (5 bases). CDR3 size: 12 residues. Germline CDR1 reads MNHEY; CDR2 reads SVGEGT. The V and J ends lost 3 bases and 6 bases respectively, with 9 bases between them.

In its sample, this clonotype was seen a few times. The V gene is TRBV4-1, the J gene TRBJ2-5; D uncertain. Per germline, CDR1 MGHRA and CDR2 YSYEKL. This CDR3 is 17 amino acids long. The germline V and J ends were trimmed by 0 bases and 1 base, with 15 bases remaining between them. This chain's CDR3 is CASSQDGLDGPQETQYF. CDR3 coding DNA: TGCGCCAGCAGCCAAGATGGGCTCGACGGGCCCCAAGAGACCCAGTACTTC.

This clonotype was seen ten or more times. One end of the junction varies from germline; a read error may be responsible. The chain combines TRBV6-1 with TRBJ1-6, with D possibly matching TRBD1 (5 bases). Germline V gene lookup returns CDR1 MNHNS and CDR2 SASEGT. There are 13 residues in the CDR3. The CDR3 DNA sequence: TGTGCCAGCAGTGTCCGGGACTCTTCACCCCCCCACTTT. As protein: CASSVRDSSPPHF.

About this clonotype itself: This may be a read error: a much more frequent sequence differs by one nucleotide. The chain has TRBV7-8 and TRBJ1-3; D is possibly TRBD1 (6 bases). This CDR3 has 15 amino acids. The germline V gene encodes CDR1 SGHVS and CDR2 FQNEAQ. This CDR3 reads CVSSFGNRVGNTIYF. CDR3 coding DNA: TGTGTCAGCAGCTTTGGAAACAGGGTTGGAAACACCATATATTTT.

This clonotype was recorded many times. The chain uses TRBV6-5 and TRBJ2-6; tentative D call: TRBD1 (6 bases). The V end was cut by 4 bases, the J end by 4 bases, with 14 bases between. Germline V lookup: CDR1 MNHEY, CDR2 SVGAGI. The CDR3 is 16 amino acids. The DNA for the CDR3 is TGTGCCAGCAGTTCGACAGGATCCTGGGGGGCCAACGTCCTGACTTTC. Translated, it gives CASSSTGSWGANVLTF.

This clonotype was seen repeatedly, ten times or more. The V and J genes are TRBV6-2 or TRBV6-3 and TRBJ1-1; no firm D call. The CDR3 runs 13 residues. V gave up 8 bases and J gave up 0 bases, with 10 bases separating them. Germline assignment: CDR1 MNHEY and CDR2 SVGEGT. The CDR3 loop is CASLFLLNTEAFF. CDR3 nucleotides: TGTGCCAGCCTCTTCCTATTGAACACTGAAGCTTTCTTT.

This clonotype was detected a few times. The rearrangement links TRBV20-1 to TRBJ2-7; D not resolved. The CDR3 spans 13 residues. CDR1 DFQATT and CDR2 SNEGSKA come from the germline V gene (reference sequence). V lost 2 bases, J lost 1 base, and 9 bases lay in between. The CDR3 region has the DNA TGCAGTGCTAGAACGACTGAATCCTACGAGCAGTACTTC. Its protein product is CSARTTESYEQYF.

This clonotype has at least ten counts. This chain connects TRBV28 to TRBJ2-7; a weak D match, TRBD2 (6 bases). CDR1 MDHEN and CDR2 SYDVKM come from the germline V gene. There are 11 residues in the CDR3. The CDR3 spells CASSLSPGVQV. As DNA, the CDR3 is TGTGCCAGCAGTTTATCCCCGGGGGTCCAGGTC.

This clonotype was counted many times. The chain has TRBV28 and TRBJ2-5; D perhaps matches TRBD1 (6 bases). CDR1 is MDHEN and CDR2 is SYDVKM in the germline V gene. V lost 5 bases to trimming and J lost 1 base, with 14 bases between them. The CDR3 totals 15 residues. The CDR3 coding sequence is TGTGCCAGCAGTGAGGACAGTGGGGCCCAAGAGACCCAGTACTTC. This encodes CASSEDSGAQETQYF.

The chain employs TRBV27 and TRBJ1-2; D call uncertain. Germline-derived CDR1 and CDR2 are MNHEY and SMNVEV (reference sequence). Trimming took off 6 bases at V and 7 bases at J, with 18 bases between the two ends. The CDR3 runs to 14 residues. The CDR3 region is CASSLAVDIAGYTF. The CDR3 DNA reads TGTGCCAGCAGCCTTGCGGTAGACATTGCTGGCTACACCTTC.

Ten or more counts support this clonotype. The J gene is TRBJ1-1, the V gene TRBV4-1, with a tentative D call TRBD1 (6 bases). From germline, CDR1 is MGHRA and CDR2 YSYEKL. There are 14 residues in the CDR3. The germline V and J ends were trimmed by 1 base and 7 bases, with 13 bases remaining between them. The CDR3 here is CASSQGGGEDEAFF. CDR3 DNA sequence: TGCGCCAGCAGCCAAGGAGGGGGGGAGGATGAAGCTTTCTTT.

Ten or more counts support this clonotype. The chain joins TRBV6-1 to TRBJ1-1; D is unresolved. The germline V gene has CDR1 MNHNS and CDR2 SASEGT. The CDR3 has 16 amino acids. The V and J ends lost 2 bases and 0 bases respectively, with 13 bases between them. Written as DNA, the CDR3 is TGTGCCAGCAGTGAATGGGCGGCCGAAATGAACACTGAAGCTTTCTTT. The encoded protein is CASSEWAAEMNTEAFF.

This clonotype was picked up a small number of times. The chain joins TRBV7-2 to TRBJ1-6; D is possibly TRBD1 (5 bases). The V gene lost 8 bases and the J gene lost 7 bases, with 15 bases spanning the gap. The CDR3 is made up of 14 amino acids. Germline V gives CDR1 SGHTA, CDR2 FQGNSA. Here the CDR3 reads CASGTLLSNSPLHF. The CDR3 DNA reads as TGTGCCAGCGGGACTCTTCTTTCCAATTCACCCCTCCACTTT.

The sample holds many counts of this clonotype. The chain uses TRBV20-1 and TRBJ1-2; the match to TRBD1 covers 7 bases. The CDR3 contains 14 residues. Looked up from germline, CDR1 is DFQATT and CDR2 is SNEGSKA (reference sequence). J lost 7 bases, V lost 5 bases, and 13 bases had no gene match. The chain's CDR3 is CSADGTVWQSGYTF. CDR3 coding DNA: TGCAGTGCTGATGGGACAGTGTGGCAATCTGGCTACACCTTC.

There are a few counts of this clonotype. The rearrangement uses TRBV11-1 and TRBJ2-7; 9 positions match TRBD1. There are 15 residues in the CDR3. Germline V gene lookup returns CDR1 SGHAT and CDR2 FQDESV (reference sequence). V lost 4 bases, J lost 3 bases, and 7 bases stayed unmatched. In DNA form, the CDR3 reads TGTGCCAGCAGCTCCGACAGGGGGGGATACTACGAGCAGTACTTC. Protein sequence: CASSSDRGGYYEQYF.

This clonotype was picked up many times. The chain has TRBV7-9 and TRBJ2-7; D is unclear. The V and J ends lost 4 bases and 4 bases respectively, with 5 bases between them. This CDR3 has 11 residues. Germline lookup yields CDR1 SEHNR and CDR2 FQNEAQ (reference sequence). CDR3 loop: CASSSMYEQYF. CDR3 nucleotides: TGTGCCAGCAGCTCCATGTACGAGCAGTACTTC.

This clonotype was picked up many times. The chain has TRBV6-2 or TRBV6-3 and TRBJ2-7; possibly TRBD1 for D (6 bases). Trimming stripped 7 bases from V and 0 bases from J, with 16 bases between. CDR3 length equals 15 residues. Germline CDR1 and CDR2: MNHEY and SVGEGT. The CDR3, as DNA: TGTGCCAGCACTGAAGGTGGCAGGGGCTCCTACGAGCAGTACTTC. Amino acids: CASTEGGRGSYEQYF.

This clonotype was counted many times. The chain employs TRBV12-3 or TRBV12-4 and TRBJ1-2; weak D call: TRBD1 (5 bases). The CDR3 is 15 residues long. V dropped 5 bases and J dropped 5 bases, with 18 bases sitting between them. CDR3 DNA: TGTGCCAGCAGTCCCAATTCAGGGACTGGGTATGGCTACACCTTC. This gives the protein CASSPNSGTGYGYTF.